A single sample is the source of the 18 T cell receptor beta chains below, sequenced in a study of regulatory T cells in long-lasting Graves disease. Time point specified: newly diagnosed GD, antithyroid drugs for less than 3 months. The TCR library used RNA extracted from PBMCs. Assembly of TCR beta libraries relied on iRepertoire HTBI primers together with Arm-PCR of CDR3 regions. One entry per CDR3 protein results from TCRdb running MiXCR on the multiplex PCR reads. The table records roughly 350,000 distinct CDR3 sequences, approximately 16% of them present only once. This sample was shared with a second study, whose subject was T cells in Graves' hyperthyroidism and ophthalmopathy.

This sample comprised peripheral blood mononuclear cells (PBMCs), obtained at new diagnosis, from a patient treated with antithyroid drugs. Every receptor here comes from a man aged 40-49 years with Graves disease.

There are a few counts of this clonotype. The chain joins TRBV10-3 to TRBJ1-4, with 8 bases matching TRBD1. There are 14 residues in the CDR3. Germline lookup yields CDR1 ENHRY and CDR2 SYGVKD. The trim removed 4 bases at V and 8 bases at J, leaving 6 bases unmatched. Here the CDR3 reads CAISGKQGDEKLFF. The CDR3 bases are TGTGCCATCAGTGGCAAACAGGGGGACGAAAAACTGTTTTTT.

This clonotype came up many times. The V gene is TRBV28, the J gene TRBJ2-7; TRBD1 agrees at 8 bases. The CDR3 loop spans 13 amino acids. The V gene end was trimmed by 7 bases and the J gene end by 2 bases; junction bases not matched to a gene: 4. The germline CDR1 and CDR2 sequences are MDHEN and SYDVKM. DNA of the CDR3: TGTGCCAGCATTGACAGGGGAACCTACGAGCAGTACTTC. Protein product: CASIDRGTYEQYF.

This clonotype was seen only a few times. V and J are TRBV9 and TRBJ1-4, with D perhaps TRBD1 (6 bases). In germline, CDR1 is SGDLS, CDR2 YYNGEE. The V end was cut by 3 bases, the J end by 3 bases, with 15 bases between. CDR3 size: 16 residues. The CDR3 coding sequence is TGTGCCAGCAGCGACCTCCCCGGACAGCCTAATGAAAAACTGTTTTTT. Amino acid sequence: CASSDLPGQPNEKLFF.

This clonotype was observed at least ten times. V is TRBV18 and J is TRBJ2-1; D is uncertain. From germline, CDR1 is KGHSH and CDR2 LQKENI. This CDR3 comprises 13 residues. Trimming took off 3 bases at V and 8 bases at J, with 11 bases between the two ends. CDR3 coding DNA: TGTGCCAGCTCACCTAGACCCATCGATGAGCAGTTCTTC. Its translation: CASSPRPIDEQFF.

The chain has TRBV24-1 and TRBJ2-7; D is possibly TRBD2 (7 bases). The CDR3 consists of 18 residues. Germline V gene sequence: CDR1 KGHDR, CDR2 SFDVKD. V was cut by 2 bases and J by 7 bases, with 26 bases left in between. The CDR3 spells CATSDWGEGGSVLREQYF. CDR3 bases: TGTGCCACCAGTGATTGGGGGGAGGGGGGTTCCGTCCTACGAGAGCAGTACTTC.

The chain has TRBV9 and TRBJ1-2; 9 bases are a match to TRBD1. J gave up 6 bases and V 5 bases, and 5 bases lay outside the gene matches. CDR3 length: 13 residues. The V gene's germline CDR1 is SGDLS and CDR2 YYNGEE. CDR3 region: CASSSDRGDGYTF. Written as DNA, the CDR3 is TGTGCCAGCAGTTCCGACAGGGGGGATGGCTACACCTTC.

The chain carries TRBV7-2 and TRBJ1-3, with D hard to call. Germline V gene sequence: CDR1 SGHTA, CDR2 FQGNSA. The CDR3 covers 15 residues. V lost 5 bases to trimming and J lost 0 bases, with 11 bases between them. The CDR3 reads CASSRQSISGNTIYF. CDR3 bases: TGTGCCAGCAGCAGACAAAGCATCTCTGGAAACACCATATATTTT.

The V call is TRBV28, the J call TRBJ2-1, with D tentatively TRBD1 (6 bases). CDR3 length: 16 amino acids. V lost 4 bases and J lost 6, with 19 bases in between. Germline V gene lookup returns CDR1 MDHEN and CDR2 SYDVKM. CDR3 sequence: CASSSVWGPSANEQFF. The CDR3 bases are TGTGCCAGCAGTTCCGTGTGGGGGCCCTCGGCCAATGAGCAGTTCTTC. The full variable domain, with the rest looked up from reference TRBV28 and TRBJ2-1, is DVKVTQSSRYLVKRTGEKVFLECVQDMDHENMFWYRQDPGLGLRLIYFSYDVKMKEKGDIPEGYSVSREKKERFSLILESASTNQTSMYLCASSSVWGPSANEQFFGPGTRLTVL.

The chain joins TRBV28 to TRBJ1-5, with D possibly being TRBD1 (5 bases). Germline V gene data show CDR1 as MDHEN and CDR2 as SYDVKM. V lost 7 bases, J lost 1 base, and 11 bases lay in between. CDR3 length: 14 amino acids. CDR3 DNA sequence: TGTGCCAGCAACATAGGGGAGAGCAATCAGCCCCAGCATTTT. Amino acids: CASNIGESNQPQHF.

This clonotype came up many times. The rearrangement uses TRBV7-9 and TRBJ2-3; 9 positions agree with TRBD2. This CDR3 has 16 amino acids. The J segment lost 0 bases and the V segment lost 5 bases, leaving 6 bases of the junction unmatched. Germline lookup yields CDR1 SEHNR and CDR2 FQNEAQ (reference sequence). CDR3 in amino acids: CASSPTSGRSTDTQYF. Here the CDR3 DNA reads TGTGCCAGCAGCCCCACTAGCGGGCGAAGCACAGATACGCAGTATTTT. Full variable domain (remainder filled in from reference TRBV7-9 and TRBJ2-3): DTGVSQNPRHKITKRGQNVTFRCDPISEHNRLYWYRQTLGQGPEFLTYFQNEAQLEKSRLLSDRFSAERPKGSFSTLEIQRTEQGDSAMYLCASSPTSGRSTDTQYFGPGTRLTVL.

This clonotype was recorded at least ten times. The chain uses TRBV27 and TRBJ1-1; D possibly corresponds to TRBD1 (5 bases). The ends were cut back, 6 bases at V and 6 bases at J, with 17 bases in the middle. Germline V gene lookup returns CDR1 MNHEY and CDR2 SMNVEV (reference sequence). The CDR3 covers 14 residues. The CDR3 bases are TGTGCCAGCAGATTCCTCCGGGACGGCCCTGAAGCTTTCTTT. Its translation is CASRFLRDGPEAFF.

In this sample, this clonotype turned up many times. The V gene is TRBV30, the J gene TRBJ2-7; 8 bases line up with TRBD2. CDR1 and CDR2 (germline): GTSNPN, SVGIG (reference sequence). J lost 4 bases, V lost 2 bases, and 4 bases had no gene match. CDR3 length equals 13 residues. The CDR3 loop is CAWSNGGGYEQYF. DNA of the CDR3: TGTGCCTGGAGTAACGGGGGGGGATACGAGCAGTACTTC. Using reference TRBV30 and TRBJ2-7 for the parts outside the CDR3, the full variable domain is SQTIHQWPATLVQPVGSPLSLECTVEGTSNPNLYWYRQAAGRGLQLLFYSVGIGQISSEVPQNLSASRPQDRQFILSSKKLLLSDSGFYLCAWSNGGGYEQYFGPGTRLTVT.

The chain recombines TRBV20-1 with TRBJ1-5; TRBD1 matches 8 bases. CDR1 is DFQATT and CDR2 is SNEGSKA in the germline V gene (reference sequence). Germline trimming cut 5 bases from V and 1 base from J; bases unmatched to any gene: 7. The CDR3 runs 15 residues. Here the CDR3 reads CSALDRVRSNQPQHF. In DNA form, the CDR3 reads TGCAGTGCTTTGGACAGGGTACGAAGCAATCAGCCCCAGCATTTT.

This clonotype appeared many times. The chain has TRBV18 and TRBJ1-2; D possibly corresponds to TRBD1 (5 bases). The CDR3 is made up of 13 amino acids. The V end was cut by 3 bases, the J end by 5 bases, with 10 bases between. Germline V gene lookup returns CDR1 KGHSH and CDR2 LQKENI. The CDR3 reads CASSPAGTYGYTF. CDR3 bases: TGTGCCAGCTCACCGGCGGGGACTTATGGCTACACCTTC.

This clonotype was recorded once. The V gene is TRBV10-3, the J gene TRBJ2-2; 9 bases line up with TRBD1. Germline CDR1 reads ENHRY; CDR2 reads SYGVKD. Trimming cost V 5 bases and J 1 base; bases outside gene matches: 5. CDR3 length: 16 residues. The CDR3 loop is CAISHRQGENTGELFF. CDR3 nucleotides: TGTGCCATCAGTCATCGACAGGGGGAGAACACCGGGGAGCTGTTTTTT.

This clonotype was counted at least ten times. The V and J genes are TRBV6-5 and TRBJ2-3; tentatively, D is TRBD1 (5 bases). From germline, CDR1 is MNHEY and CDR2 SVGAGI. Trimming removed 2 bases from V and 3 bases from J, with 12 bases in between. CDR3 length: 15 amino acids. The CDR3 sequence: CASSYPEGVTDTQYF. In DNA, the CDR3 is TGTGCCAGCAGTTACCCGGAAGGGGTTACAGATACGCAGTATTTT.

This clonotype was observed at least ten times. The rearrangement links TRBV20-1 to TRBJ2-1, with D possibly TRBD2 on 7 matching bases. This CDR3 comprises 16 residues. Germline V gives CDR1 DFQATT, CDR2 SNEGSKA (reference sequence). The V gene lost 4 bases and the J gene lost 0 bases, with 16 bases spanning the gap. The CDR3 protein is CSANQRGASSYNEQFF. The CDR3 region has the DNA TGCAGTGCTAACCAACGGGGGGCTAGCTCCTACAATGAGCAGTTCTTC.

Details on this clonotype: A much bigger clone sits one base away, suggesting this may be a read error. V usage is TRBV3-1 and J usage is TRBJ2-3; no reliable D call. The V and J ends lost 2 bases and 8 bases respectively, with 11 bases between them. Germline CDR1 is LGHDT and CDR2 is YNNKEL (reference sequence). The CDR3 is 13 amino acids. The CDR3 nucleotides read TGTGCCAGCAGCCAATTGACCCGAGGTACGCAGTATTTT. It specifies CASSQLTRGTQYF.